This T cell receptor beta chain was sequenced for a study of CD8+ T cells in alopecia areata. Both peripheral blood and punch biopsies of lesional scalp skin were obtained from patients who had alopecia areata. RNA was extracted and reverse transcribed into cDNA as the sequencing template. Here immunoSEQ multiplex PCR was the method, and the copy in TCRdb shows in-frame clones only, minus some. The data contain 20,000 or so clones, about 70% of them singletons. This clone has a handful of counts. Within the sample, other DNA sequences also encode this same CDR3. Losses at the gene ends were 6 bases for V and 2 bases for J; bases not matched to a gene: 10. Germline CDR1 is LNHDA and CDR2 is SQIVND (reference sequence). This CDR3 region has 15 residues.

The genes are TRBV19 and TRBJ2-7; 7 nucleotides line up with TRBD2. The sequence was collected from a human donor with alopecia areata. The sample in question was skin, obtained at week 0. As DNA, the CDR3 is TGTGCCAGTAGAATGAACGGGGGGAGCACCTACGAGCAGTACTTC. Translation: CASRMNGGSTYEQYF.